This TCR beta chain was captured by sequencing in a study of T cell responses to AZD1222 COVID-19 vaccine. Whole-study results and caveats: The study sampled repertoires only after the peak T cell response. Donors were mostly white British, more females; clonal diversity possibly underestimated. Spike regions recognized by vaccine-associated CD4 TCRs spanned the protein, led by 160-218 and 743-854.

Assay used: immunoSEQ multiplex PCR; TCRdb lists only in-frame clones, some missing. Among 140,000 to 150,000 clones listed, approximately 94% were seen once. Germline CDR1 reads SGHTA; CDR2 reads FQGNSA. With 2 bases removed from V and 1 base from J, the gap between germline ends came to 8 bases. The CDR3 runs to 14 residues. Of note for this clone: Its antigen is as yet unknown.

This sequence originates from an adult in good health. The input for sequencing was peripheral blood, taken on day 0 of AZD1222 vaccination. This chain links TRBV7-2 with TRBJ1-1; tentative D call: TRBD1 (5 bases). CDR3 coding DNA: TGTGCCAGCAGCTTAAACAGGTGGAACACTGAAGCTTTCTTT. This codes for CASSLNRWNTEAFF.